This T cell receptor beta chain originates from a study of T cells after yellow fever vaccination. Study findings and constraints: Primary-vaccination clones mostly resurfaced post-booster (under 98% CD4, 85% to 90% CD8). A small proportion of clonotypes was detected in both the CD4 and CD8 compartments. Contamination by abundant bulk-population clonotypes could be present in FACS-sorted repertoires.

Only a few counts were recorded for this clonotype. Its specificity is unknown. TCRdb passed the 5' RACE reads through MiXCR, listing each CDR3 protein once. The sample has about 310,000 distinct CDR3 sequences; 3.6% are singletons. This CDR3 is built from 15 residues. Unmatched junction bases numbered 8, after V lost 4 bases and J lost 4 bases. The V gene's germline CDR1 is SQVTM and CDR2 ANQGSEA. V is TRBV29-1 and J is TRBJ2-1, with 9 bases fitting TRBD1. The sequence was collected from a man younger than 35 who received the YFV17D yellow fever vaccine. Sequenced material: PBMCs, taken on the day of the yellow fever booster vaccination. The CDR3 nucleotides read TGCAGCGTTGGGTCCGGGACAGGGTTTTACAATGAGCAGTTCTTC. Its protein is CSVGSGTGFYNEQFF.